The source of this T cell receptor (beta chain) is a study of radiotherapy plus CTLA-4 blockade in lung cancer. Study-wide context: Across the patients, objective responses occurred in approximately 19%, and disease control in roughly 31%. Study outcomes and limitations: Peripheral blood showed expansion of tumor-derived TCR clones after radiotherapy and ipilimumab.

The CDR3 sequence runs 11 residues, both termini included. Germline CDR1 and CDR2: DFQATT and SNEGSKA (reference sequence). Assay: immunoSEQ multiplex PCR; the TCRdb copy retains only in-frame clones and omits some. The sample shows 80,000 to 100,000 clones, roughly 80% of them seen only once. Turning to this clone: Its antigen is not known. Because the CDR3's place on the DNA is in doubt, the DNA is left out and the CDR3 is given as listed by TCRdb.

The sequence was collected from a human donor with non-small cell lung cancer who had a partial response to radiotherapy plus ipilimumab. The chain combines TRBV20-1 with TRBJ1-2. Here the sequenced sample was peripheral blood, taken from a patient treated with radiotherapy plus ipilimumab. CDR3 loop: CSTSANYGYTF.